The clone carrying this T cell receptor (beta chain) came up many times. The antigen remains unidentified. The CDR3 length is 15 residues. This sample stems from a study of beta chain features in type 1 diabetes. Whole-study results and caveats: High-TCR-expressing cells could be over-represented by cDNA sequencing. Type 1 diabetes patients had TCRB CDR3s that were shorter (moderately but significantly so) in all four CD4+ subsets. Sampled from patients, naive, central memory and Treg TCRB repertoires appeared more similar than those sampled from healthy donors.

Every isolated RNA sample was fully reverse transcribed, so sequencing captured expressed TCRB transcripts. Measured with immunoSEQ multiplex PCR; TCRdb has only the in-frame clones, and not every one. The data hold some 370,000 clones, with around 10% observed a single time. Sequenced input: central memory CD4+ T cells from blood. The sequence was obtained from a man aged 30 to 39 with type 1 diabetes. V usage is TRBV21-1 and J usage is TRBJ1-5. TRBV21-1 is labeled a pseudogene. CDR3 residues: CASSRRPLCNQPQHF. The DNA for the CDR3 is TGTGCCAGCAGCCGCCGCCCACTTTGCAATCAGCCCCAGCATTTT.